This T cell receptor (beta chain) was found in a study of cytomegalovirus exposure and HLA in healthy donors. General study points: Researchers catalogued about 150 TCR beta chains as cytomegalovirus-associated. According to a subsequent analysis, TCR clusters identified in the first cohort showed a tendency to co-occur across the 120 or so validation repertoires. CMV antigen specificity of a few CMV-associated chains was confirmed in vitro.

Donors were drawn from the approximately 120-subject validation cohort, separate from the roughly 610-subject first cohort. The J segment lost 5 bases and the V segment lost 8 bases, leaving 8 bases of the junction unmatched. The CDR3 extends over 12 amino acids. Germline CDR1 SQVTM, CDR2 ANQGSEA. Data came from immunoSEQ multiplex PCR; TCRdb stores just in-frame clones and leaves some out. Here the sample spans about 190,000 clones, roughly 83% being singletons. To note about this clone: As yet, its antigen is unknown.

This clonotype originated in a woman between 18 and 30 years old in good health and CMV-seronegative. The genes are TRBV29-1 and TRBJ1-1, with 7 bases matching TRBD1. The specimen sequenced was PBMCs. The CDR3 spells CSMRQGFTEAFF. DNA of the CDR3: TGCAGCATGCGACAGGGTTTTACTGAAGCTTTCTTT.